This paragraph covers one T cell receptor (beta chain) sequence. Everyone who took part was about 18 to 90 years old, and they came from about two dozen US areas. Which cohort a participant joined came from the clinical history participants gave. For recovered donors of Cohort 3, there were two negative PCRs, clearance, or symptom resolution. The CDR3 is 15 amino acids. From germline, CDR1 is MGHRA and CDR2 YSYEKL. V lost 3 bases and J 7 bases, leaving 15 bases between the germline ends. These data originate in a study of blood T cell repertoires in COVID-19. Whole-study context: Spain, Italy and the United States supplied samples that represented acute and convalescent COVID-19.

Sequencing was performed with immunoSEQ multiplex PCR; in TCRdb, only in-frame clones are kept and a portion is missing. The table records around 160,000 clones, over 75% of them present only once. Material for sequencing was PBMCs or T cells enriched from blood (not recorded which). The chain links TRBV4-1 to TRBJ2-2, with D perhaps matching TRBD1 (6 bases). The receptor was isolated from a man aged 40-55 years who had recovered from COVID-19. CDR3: CASSHAGTLGGELFF. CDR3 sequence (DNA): TGCGCCAGCAGCCACGCCGGGACATTAGGCGGGGAGCTGTTTTTT.